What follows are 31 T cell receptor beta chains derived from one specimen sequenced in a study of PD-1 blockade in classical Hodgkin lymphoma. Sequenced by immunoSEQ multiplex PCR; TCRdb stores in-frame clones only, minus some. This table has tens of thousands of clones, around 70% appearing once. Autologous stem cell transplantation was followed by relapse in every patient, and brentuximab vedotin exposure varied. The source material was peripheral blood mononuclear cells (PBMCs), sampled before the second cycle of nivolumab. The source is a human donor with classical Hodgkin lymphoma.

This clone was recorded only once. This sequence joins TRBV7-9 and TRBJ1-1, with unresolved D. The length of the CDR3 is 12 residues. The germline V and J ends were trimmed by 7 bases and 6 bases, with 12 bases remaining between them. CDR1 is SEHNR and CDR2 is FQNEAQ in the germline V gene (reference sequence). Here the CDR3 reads CASIEGRAEAFF. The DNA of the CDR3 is TGTGCCAGCATCGAAGGGAGGGCTGAAGCTTTCTTT. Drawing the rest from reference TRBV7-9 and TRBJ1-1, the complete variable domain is DTGVSQNPRHKITKRGQNVTFRCDPISEHNRLYWYRQTLGQGPEFLTYFQNEAQLEKSRLLSDRFSAERPKGSFSTLEIQRTEQGDSAMYLCASIEGRAEAFFGQGTRLTVV.

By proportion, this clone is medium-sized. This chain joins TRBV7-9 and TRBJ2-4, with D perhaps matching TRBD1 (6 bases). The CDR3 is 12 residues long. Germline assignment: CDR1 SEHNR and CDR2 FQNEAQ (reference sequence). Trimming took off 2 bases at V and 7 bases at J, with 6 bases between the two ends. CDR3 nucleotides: TGTGCCAGCAGCTTACAGGGGAACATTCAGTACTTC. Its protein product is CASSLQGNIQYF.

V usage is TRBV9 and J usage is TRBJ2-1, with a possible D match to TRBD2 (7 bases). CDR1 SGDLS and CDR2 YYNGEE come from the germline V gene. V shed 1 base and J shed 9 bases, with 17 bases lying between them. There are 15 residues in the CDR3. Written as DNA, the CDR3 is TGTGCCAGCAGCGTAAGGGCTGGGGGGGGCGGTGAGCAGTTCTTC. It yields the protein CASSVRAGGGGEQFF.

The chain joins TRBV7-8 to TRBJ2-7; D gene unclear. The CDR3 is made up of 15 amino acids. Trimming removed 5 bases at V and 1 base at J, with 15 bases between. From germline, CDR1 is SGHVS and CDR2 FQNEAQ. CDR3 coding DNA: TGTGCCAGCAGCCCTTACAGCTTTACGTCCTACGAGCAGTACTTC. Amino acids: CASSPYSFTSYEQYF. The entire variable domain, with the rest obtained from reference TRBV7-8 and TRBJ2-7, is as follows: GAGVSQSPRYKVAKRGQDVALRCDPISGHVSLFWYQQALGQGPEFLTYFQNEAQLDKSGLPSDRFFAERPEGSVSTLKIQRTQQEDSAVYLCASSPYSFTSYEQYFGPGTRLTVT.

This CDR3 reads CASSLEGTEAFF. DNA of the CDR3: TGTGCCAGCAGCTTGGAAGGCACTGAAGCTTTCTTT. This rearrangement joins TRBV5-4 to TRBJ1-1; no clear D. CDR3 length equals 12 residues. Germline lookup yields CDR1 SGHNT and CDR2 YYREEE (reference sequence). Trimming removed 0 bases at V and 4 bases at J, with 4 bases between.

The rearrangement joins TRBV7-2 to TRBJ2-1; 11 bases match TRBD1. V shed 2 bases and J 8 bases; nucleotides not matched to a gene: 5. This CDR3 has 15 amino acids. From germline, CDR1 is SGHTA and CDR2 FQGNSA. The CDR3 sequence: CASSLTPGQGDEQFF. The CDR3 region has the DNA TGTGCCAGCAGCTTAACCCCGGGACAGGGGGATGAGCAGTTCTTC.

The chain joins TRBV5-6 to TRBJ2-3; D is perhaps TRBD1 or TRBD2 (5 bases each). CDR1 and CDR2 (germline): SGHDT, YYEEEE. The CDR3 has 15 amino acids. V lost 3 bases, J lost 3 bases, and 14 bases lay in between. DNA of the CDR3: TGTGCCAGCAGCTGGGGGTCGATGAGGACAGATACGCAGTATTTT. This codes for CASSWGSMRTDTQYF.

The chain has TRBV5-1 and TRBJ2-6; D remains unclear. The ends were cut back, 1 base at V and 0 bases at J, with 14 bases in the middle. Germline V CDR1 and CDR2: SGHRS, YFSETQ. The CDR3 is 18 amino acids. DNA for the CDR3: TGCGCCAGCAGCTTGATCGTAGTAACCGTCTCTGGGGCCAACGTCCTGACTTTC. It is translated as CASSLIVVTVSGANVLTF.

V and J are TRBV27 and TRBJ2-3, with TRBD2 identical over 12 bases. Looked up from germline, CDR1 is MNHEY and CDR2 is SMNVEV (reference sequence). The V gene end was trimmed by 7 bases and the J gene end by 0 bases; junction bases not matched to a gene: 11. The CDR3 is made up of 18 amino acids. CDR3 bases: TGTGCCAGCACCACAACCCTAGCGGGGGGGCCAAGCACAGATACGCAGTATTTT. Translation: CASTTTLAGGPSTDTQYF.

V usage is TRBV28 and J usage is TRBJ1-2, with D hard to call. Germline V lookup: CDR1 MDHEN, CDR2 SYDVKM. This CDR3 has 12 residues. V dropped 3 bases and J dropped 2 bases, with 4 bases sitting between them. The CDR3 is CASSFTNYGYTF. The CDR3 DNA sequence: TGTGCCAGCAGTTTTACGAACTATGGCTACACCTTC.

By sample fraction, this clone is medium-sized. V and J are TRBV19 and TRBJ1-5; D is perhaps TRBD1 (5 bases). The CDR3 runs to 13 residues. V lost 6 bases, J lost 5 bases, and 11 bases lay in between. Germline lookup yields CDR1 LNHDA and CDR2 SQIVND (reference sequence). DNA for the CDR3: TGTGCCAGTAGGGGGCACTTAGATCAGCCCCAGCATTTT. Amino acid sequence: CASRGHLDQPQHF.

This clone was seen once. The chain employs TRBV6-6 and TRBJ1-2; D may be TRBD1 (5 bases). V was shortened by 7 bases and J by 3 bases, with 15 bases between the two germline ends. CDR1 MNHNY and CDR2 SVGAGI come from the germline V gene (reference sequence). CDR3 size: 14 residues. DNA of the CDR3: TGTGCCAGCACCTACCCGGGGGGTGACTATGGCTACACCTTC. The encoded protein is CASTYPGGDYGYTF.

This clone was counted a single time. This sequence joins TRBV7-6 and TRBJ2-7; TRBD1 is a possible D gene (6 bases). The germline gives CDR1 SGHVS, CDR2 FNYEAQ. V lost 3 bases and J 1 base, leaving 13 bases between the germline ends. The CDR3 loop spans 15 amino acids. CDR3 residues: CASSLVQGRSYEQYF. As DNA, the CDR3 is TGTGCCAGCAGCTTGGTACAGGGCCGTTCCTACGAGCAGTACTTC.

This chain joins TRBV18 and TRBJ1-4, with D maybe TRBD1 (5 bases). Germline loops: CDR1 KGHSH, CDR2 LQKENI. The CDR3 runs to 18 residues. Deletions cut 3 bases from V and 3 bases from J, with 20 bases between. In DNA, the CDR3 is TGTGCCAGCTCACCTCCCTTCGGGCAGGGAGAGGCTAATGAAAAACTGTTTTTT. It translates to CASSPPFGQGEANEKLFF.

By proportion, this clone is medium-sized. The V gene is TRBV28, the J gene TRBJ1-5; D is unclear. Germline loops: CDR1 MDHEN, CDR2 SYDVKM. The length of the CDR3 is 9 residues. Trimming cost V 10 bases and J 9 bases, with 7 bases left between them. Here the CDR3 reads CATGTPQHF. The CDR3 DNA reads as TGTGCCACCGGCACGCCCCAGCATTTT.

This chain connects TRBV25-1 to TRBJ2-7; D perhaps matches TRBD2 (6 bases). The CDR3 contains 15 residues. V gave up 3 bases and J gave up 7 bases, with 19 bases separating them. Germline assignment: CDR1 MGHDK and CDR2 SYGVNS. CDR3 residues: CASSDPRYGDWEQYF. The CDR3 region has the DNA TGTGCCAGCAGTGATCCCCGGTACGGGGACTGGGAGCAGTACTTC.

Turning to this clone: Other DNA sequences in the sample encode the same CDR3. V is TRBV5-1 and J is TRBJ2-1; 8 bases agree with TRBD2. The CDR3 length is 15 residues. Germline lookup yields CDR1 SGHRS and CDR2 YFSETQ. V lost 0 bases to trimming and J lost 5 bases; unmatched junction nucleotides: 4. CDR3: CASSLGTSGNNEQFF. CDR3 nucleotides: TGCGCCAGCAGCTTGGGTACTAGCGGAAACAATGAGCAGTTCTTC.

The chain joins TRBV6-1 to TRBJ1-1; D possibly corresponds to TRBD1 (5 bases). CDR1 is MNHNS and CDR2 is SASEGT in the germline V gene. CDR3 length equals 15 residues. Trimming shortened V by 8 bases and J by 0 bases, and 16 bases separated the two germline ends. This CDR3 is CASVGAQFMNTEAFF. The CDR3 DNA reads TGTGCCAGCGTAGGGGCACAGTTTATGAACACTGAAGCTTTCTTT.

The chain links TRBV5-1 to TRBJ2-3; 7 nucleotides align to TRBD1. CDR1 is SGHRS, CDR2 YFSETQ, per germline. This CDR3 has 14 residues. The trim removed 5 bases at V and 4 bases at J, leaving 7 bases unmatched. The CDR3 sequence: CASSTLTGSDTQYF. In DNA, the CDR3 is TGCGCCAGCAGTACCCTGACAGGGTCAGATACGCAGTATTTT.

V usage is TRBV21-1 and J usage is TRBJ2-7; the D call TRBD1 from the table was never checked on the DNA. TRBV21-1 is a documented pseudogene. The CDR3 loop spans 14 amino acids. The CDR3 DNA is TGTGCCAGCAGCTCTGAAGGGGGCATAGACGAGCAGTACTTC. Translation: CASSSEGGIDEQYF.

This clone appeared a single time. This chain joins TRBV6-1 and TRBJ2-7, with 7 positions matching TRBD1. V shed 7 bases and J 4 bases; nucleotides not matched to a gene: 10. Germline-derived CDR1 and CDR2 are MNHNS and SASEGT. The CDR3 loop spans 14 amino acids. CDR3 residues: CASNPTGANYEQYF. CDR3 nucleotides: TGTGCCAGCAACCCCACAGGGGCCAATTACGAGCAGTACTTC.

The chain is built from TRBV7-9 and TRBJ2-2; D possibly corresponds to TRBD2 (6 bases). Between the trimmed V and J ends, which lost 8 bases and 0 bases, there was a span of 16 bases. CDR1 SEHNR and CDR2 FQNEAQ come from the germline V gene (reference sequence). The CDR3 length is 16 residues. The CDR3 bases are TGTGCCAGCCACTTTGGAACGGGGGCGAACACCGGGGAGCTGTTTTTT. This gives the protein CASHFGTGANTGELFF.

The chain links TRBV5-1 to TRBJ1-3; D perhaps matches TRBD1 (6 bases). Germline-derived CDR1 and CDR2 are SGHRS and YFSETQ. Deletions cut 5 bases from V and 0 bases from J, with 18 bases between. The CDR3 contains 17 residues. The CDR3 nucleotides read TGCGCCAGCAGGTCAGGGGACCTTACTCTCTCTGGAAACACCATATATTTT. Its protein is CASRSGDLTLSGNTIYF. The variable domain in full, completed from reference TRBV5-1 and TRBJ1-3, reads KAGVTQTPRYLIKTRGQQVTLSCSPISGHRSVSWYQQTPGQGLQFLFEYFSETQRNKGNFPGRFSGRQFSNSRSEMNVSTLELGDSALYLCASRSGDLTLSGNTIYFGEGSWLTVV.

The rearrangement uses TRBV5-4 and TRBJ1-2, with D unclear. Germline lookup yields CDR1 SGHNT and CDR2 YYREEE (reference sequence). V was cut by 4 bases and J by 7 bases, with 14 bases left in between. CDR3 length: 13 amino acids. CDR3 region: CASSPNGVPGYTF. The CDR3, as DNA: TGTGCCAGCAGCCCGAACGGGGTACCTGGCTACACCTTC.

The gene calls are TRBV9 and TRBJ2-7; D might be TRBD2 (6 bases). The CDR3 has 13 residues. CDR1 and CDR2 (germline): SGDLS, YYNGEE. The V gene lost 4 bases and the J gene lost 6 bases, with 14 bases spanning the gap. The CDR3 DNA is TGTGCCAGCAGCCCAAGGGGACTTGGCGAGCAGTACTTC. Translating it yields CASSPRGLGEQYF.

CDR3 coding DNA: TGTGCCAGCAGTATCTCTAGGGGCGGAAACTACGAGCAGTACTTC. Translated: CASSISRGGNYEQYF. This chain connects TRBV2 to TRBJ2-7, with TRBD1 as a possible D gene (5 bases). The CDR3 length is 15 residues. The V and J ends lost 5 bases and 3 bases respectively, with 17 bases between them. Looked up from germline, CDR1 is SNHLY and CDR2 is FYNNEI.

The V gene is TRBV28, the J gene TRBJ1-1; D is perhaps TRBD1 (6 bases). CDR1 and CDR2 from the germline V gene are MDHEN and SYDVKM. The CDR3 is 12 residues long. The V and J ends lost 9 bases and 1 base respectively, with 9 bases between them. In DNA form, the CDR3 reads TGTGCCAGTTGGGACACGAACACTGAAGCTTTCTTT. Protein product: CASWDTNTEAFF.

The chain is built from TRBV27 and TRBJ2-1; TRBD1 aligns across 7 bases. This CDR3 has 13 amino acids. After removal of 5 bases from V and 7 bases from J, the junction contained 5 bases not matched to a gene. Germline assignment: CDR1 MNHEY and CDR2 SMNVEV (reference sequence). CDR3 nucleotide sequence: TGTGCCAGCAGTCCAGGGACAGCGAATGAGCAGTTCTTC. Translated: CASSPGTANEQFF.

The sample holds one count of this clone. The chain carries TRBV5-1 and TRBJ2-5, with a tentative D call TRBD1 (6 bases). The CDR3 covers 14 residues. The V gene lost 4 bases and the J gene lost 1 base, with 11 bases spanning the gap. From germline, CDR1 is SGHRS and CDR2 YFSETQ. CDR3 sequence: CASSTGRGQETQYF. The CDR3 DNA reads TGCGCCAGCAGCACGGGCAGGGGCCAAGAGACCCAGTACTTC. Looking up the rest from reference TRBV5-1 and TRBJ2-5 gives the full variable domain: KAGVTQTPRYLIKTRGQQVTLSCSPISGHRSVSWYQQTPGQGLQFLFEYFSETQRNKGNFPGRFSGRQFSNSRSEMNVSTLELGDSALYLCASSTGRGQETQYFGPGTRLLVL.

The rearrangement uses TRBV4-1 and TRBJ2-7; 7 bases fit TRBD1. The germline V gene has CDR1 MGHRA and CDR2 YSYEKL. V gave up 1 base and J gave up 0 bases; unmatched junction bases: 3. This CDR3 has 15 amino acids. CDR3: CASSQAQGDSYEQYF. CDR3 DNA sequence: TGCGCCAGCAGCCAAGCCCAGGGGGACTCCTACGAGCAGTACTTC.

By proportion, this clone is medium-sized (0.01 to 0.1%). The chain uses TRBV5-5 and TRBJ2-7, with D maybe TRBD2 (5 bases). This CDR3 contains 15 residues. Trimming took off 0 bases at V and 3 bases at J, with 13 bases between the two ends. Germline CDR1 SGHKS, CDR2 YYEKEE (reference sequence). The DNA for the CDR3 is TGTGCCAGCAGCTTGGGGGTCCGCAGCGGCTACGAGCAGTACTTC. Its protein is CASSLGVRSGYEQYF.